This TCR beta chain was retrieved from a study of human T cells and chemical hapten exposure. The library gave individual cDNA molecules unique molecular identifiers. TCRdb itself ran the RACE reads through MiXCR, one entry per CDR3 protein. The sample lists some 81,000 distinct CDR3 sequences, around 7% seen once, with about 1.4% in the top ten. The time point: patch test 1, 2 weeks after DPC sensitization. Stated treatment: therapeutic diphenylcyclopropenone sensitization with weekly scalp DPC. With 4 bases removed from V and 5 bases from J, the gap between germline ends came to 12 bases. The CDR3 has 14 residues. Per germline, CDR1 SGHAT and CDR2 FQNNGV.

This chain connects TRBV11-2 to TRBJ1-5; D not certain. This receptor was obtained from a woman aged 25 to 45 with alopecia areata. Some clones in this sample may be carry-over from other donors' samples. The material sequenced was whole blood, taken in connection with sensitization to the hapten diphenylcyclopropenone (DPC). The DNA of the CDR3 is TGTGCCAGCAGCTCTCGAGCCGGGGATCAGCCCCAGCATTTT. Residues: CASSSRAGDQPQHF.